The 25 T cell receptor beta chains below were found in one sample sequenced in a study of patients and donors after allogeneic stem cell transplantation. In TCRdb, the RT-PCR reads were re-called with MiXCR into one record per CDR3 protein. The sample holds more than 850,000 distinct CDR3 sequences, about a sixth seen once. The sample comprised blood, either unsorted or a sorted T cell fraction (not recorded which). Receptors originate from a human donor who was either an allogeneic HSCT recipient or a stem cell or donor lymphocyte infusion donor (not recorded which). It is not recorded whose cells these are; they may come from a transplant donor.

There are a few counts of this clonotype. For the CDR3, the DNA is TGCGCCAGCAGCCCGGGACTAGCGGGGAAAAACATTCAGTACTTC. Protein sequence: CASSPGLAGKNIQYF. This chain connects TRBV5-1 to TRBJ2-4; TRBD2 agrees at 13 bases. Germline-derived CDR1 and CDR2 are SGHRS and YFSETQ. This CDR3 has 15 amino acids. V lost 4 bases to trimming and J lost 4 bases; unmatched junction nucleotides: 2.

The chain has TRBV7-6 and TRBJ2-5, with D tentatively TRBD2 (5 bases). The CDR3 is made up of 17 amino acids. Germline V lookup: CDR1 SGHVS, CDR2 FNYEAQ. Trimming removed 3 bases at V and 4 bases at J, with 21 bases between. CDR3 sequence (DNA): TGTGCCAGCAGCTTGGAGAGGTTAGGACTGAGGGCAGAGACCCAGTACTTC. Residues: CASSLERLGLRAETQYF.

This clonotype was detected a few times. The chain couples TRBV12-3 or TRBV12-4 to TRBJ2-1, with 15 bases matching TRBD2. J was trimmed by 7 bases and V by 5 bases; bases with no gene match: 6. The CDR3 loop spans 16 amino acids. The CDR3 reads CASSPTGLAGGNEQFF. The CDR3 DNA reads TGTGCCAGCAGTCCGACGGGACTAGCGGGAGGAAATGAGCAGTTCTTC.

This clonotype came up a few times. This rearrangement joins TRBV21-1 to TRBJ1-5. TRBV21-1 is recorded as a pseudogene. The CDR3 contains 14 residues. The CDR3 is CASSKSREGQPQHF. The CDR3 DNA reads TGTGCCAGCAGCAAAAGCAGGGAGGGGCAGCCCCAGCATTTT.

This clonotype showed up just a few times. This chain uses TRBV20-1 with TRBJ1-1; maybe TRBD1 (5 bases). This CDR3 has 13 residues. The germline gives CDR1 DFQATT, CDR2 SNEGSKA (reference sequence). V lost 5 bases and J 0 bases, leaving 10 bases between the germline ends. DNA for the CDR3: TGCAGTGCTTCAGGGAATATGAACACTGAAGCTTTCTTT. Encoded protein: CSASGNMNTEAFF.

This clonotype occurred a few times. This chain connects TRBV7-9 to TRBJ2-5; 8 nucleotides match TRBD1. V was clipped by 5 bases and J by 3 bases; unmatched bases: 8. The V gene's germline CDR1 is SEHNR and CDR2 FQNEAQ (reference sequence). The CDR3 consists of 15 residues. As DNA, the CDR3 is TGTGCCAGCAGCCCTGGACAGGGAATGGAAGAGACCCAGTACTTC. It specifies CASSPGQGMEETQYF.

The genes are TRBV2 and TRBJ1-5; no clear D. V lost 4 bases and J 3 bases, leaving 10 bases between the germline ends. CDR3 size: 14 residues. Germline assignment: CDR1 SNHLY and CDR2 FYNNEI. In DNA form, the CDR3 reads TGTGCCAGCAGTGTGGAGGGCCCCAATCAGCCCCAGCATTTT. It encodes CASSVEGPNQPQHF. The variable domain in full, completed from reference TRBV2 and TRBJ1-5, reads EPEVTQTPSHQVTQMGQEVILRCVPISNHLYFYWYRQILGQKVEFLVSFYNNEISEKSEIFDDQFSVERPDGSNFTLKIRSTKLEDSAMYFCASSVEGPNQPQHFGDGTRLSIL.

DNA for the CDR3: TGTGCCAGCAGTATGGACACATTTAGCAATCAGCCCCAGCATTTT. This codes for CASSMDTFSNQPQHF. V usage is TRBV6-1 and J usage is TRBJ1-5, with D possibly being TRBD1 (5 bases). CDR3 length: 15 residues. Per the germline V gene, CDR1 is MNHNS and CDR2 is SASEGT. Deletions cut 5 bases from V and 0 bases from J, with 11 bases between.

This clonotype was seen a handful of times. The J gene is TRBJ2-1, the V gene TRBV12-3 or TRBV12-4; D is unclear. This CDR3 spans 15 amino acids. V was shortened by 7 bases and J by 1 base, with 14 bases between the two germline ends. DNA for the CDR3: TGTGCCAGCACTTTCGGGCTAGAATCCTACAATGAGCAGTTCTTC. Translating it yields CASTFGLESYNEQFF.

This clonotype has more than one count but fewer than ten. The chain links TRBV5-1 to TRBJ2-5, with 8 bases aligning to TRBD1. Germline CDR1 reads SGHRS; CDR2 reads YFSETQ. This CDR3 comprises 13 residues. V was clipped by 2 bases and J by 13 bases; unmatched bases: 10. CDR3 DNA: TGCGCCAGCAGCTTTGGGACCCCAACAGGGGGGTACTTC. Protein: CASSFGTPTGGYF.

This clonotype was detected a few times. The rearrangement joins TRBV27 to TRBJ2-7, with 12 bases identical to TRBD2. Trimming removed 4 bases from V and 0 bases from J; junction bases left unmatched: 4. Germline V gives CDR1 MNHEY, CDR2 SMNVEV (reference sequence). The CDR3 loop spans 16 amino acids. The CDR3 protein is CASSWTSGIPSYEQYF. As DNA, the CDR3 is TGTGCCAGCAGTTGGACTAGCGGGATCCCCTCCTACGAGCAGTACTTC.

The J gene is TRBJ2-3, the V gene TRBV5-5; tentative D call: TRBD2 (5 bases). The CDR3 spans 16 residues. Trimming took off 1 base at V and 5 bases at J, with 17 bases between the two ends. Germline V gives CDR1 SGHKS, CDR2 YYEKEE (reference sequence). The CDR3 spells CASSLTPATNEDTQYF. DNA for the CDR3: TGTGCCAGCAGCTTGACCCCGGCGACTAACGAAGATACGCAGTATTTT.

V is TRBV12-3 or TRBV12-4 and J is TRBJ2-1; TRBD2 aligns across 9 bases. The CDR3 runs 15 residues. V lost 6 bases to trimming and J lost 6 bases; unmatched junction nucleotides: 9. This chain's CDR3 is CASRGTSGYLNEQFF. DNA of the CDR3: TGTGCCAGCAGGGGAACTAGCGGGTATCTCAATGAGCAGTTCTTC.

This clonotype was observed a few times. As DNA, the CDR3 is TGTGCCTGGAGTGGAACTGACTCTGGAAACACCATATATTTT. It encodes CAWSGTDSGNTIYF. The chain combines TRBV30 with TRBJ1-3; D not resolved. Germline V gene sequence: CDR1 GTSNPN, CDR2 SVGIG (reference sequence). Trimming removed 1 base from V and 0 bases from J, with 7 bases in between. CDR3 length: 14 amino acids.

The chain recombines TRBV9 with TRBJ2-7; TRBD1 is a possible D gene (5 bases). In germline, CDR1 is SGDLS, CDR2 YYNGEE. This CDR3 region has 15 residues. With 0 bases removed from V and 3 bases from J, the gap between germline ends came to 13 bases. The CDR3 is CASSVGQGRGYEQYF. For the CDR3, the DNA is TGTGCCAGCAGCGTAGGTCAGGGAAGGGGCTACGAGCAGTACTTC. The whole variable domain, filled in from reference TRBV9 and TRBJ2-7, reads DSGVTQTPKHLITATGQRVTLRCSPRSGDLSVYWYQQSLDQGLQFLIQYYNGEERAKGNILERFSAQQFPDLHSELNLSSLELGDSALYFCASSVGQGRGYEQYFGPGTRLTVT.

This clonotype has just a few counts. The gene calls are TRBV4-1 and TRBJ2-7, with D possibly being TRBD1 (6 bases). Germline loops: CDR1 MGHRA, CDR2 YSYEKL. This CDR3 is 15 amino acids long. V was clipped by 1 base and J by 4 bases, with 14 bases between them. The chain's CDR3 is CASSQVTGQGYEQYF. CDR3 bases: TGCGCCAGCAGCCAAGTTACAGGGCAGGGGTACGAGCAGTACTTC.

The gene calls are TRBV9 and TRBJ1-1; D ambiguous. The CDR3 is made up of 14 amino acids. Looked up from germline, CDR1 is SGDLS and CDR2 is YYNGEE. V dropped 0 bases and J dropped 1 base, with 7 bases sitting between them. CDR3 DNA sequence: TGTGCCAGCAGCGTAGTGACCAGGAACACTGAAGCTTTCTTT. This codes for CASSVVTRNTEAFF.

This clonotype was observed a handful of times. The rearrangement joins TRBV6-2 or TRBV6-3 to TRBJ2-5, with 11 bases that match TRBD2. Germline values: CDR1 MNHEY, CDR2 SVGEGT. J lost 4 bases, V lost 0 bases, and 10 bases had no gene match. CDR3 size: 18 residues. The CDR3 coding sequence is TGTGCCAGCAGTTACTCGATAGCGGGGGGGCGTCTTCGAGAGACCCAGTACTTC. Encoded protein: CASSYSIAGGRLRETQYF.

This clonotype occurred a few times. The V and J genes are TRBV25-1 and TRBJ2-1, with 11 bases matching TRBD2. The junction had 3 bases not matched to a gene; V was cut back by 4 bases and J by 4 bases. Germline V lookup: CDR1 MGHDK, CDR2 SYGVNS. This CDR3 comprises 15 residues. The CDR3 protein is CASSGGTSGYNEQFF. The CDR3 DNA is TGTGCCAGCAGTGGTGGGACTAGCGGTTACAATGAGCAGTTCTTC.

The chain links TRBV9 to TRBJ1-1, with a tentative D call TRBD1 (5 bases). The CDR3 is made up of 17 amino acids. V was trimmed by 4 bases and J by 1 base, leaving 20 bases between them. Germline V gene sequence: CDR1 SGDLS, CDR2 YYNGEE. Here the CDR3 reads CASSPRDPGLRNTEAFF. The DNA for the CDR3 is TGTGCCAGCAGCCCACGGGACCCAGGGCTAAGGAACACTGAAGCTTTCTTT.

The chain is built from TRBV12-3 or TRBV12-4 and TRBJ2-7, with 7 bases matching TRBD1. The ends lost 4 bases at V and 3 bases at J; junction bases unmatched: 6. The CDR3 spans 14 residues. CDR3 nucleotides: TGTGCCAGCAGTTCCGTCGGACAGGTCTACGAGCAGTACTTC. Protein sequence: CASSSVGQVYEQYF.

About this clonotype: This sequence may be a read error, since a much larger clone differs from it by one base. The V call is TRBV7-9, the J call TRBJ1-1; D unresolved. The CDR3 consists of 13 residues. Germline V gives CDR1 SEHNR, CDR2 FQNEAQ (reference sequence). CDR3 sequence reads: CASSSRPNAEAFF. The CDR3 bases are TGTGCCAGCAGCTCCCGACCGAACGCTGAAGCTTTCTTT.

The V call is TRBV29-1, the J call TRBJ2-2, with 7 bases that match TRBD2. V was pared by 8 bases and J by 0 bases, with 6 bases of the junction left unmatched. The CDR3 is made up of 14 amino acids. Germline assignment: CDR1 SQVTM and CDR2 ANQGSEA. CDR3 in amino acids: CSSGAGTNTGELFF. The CDR3 nucleotides read TGCAGCTCTGGAGCGGGGACGAACACCGGGGAGCTGTTTTTT.

The chain uses TRBV5-1 and TRBJ2-2, with D unresolved. CDR3 size: 20 residues. V lost 2 bases, J lost 3 bases, and 26 bases lay in between. The V gene's germline CDR1 is SGHRS and CDR2 YFSETQ. CDR3 sequence: CASSFFFGSSALRDTGELFF. CDR3 nucleotide sequence: TGCGCCAGCAGCTTTTTTTTTGGGTCTTCGGCCCTACGCGACACCGGGGAGCTGTTTTTT.

The V call is TRBV7-3, the J call TRBJ2-3; the match to TRBD1 covers 7 bases. Germline CDR1 reads SGHTA; CDR2 reads FQGTGA. The length of the CDR3 is 19 residues. Trimming took 3 bases from V and 0 from J; bases not matched to a gene: 15. The CDR3 here is CASSFQGLLGTDSTDTQYF. CDR3 bases: TGTGCCAGCAGCTTCCAAGGCCTCTTAGGGACAGACAGCACAGATACGCAGTATTTT.